This entry lists 18 T cell receptor beta chains sequenced from one sample in a study of T cell clonality in common variable immunodeficiency. Measured with immunoSEQ multiplex PCR; TCRdb has only the in-frame clones, and not every one. The data show tens of thousands of clones, with none appearing a single time. Sequenced: peripheral blood mononuclear cells. The receptors derive from a person aged 18 to 75 in good health.

Concerning this clone: The missing CDR3 end, 3 residues past where the read stops, is filled in from the germline J gene. The chain combines TRBV20-1 with TRBJ2-7; TRBD2 aligns across 12 bases. The CDR3 is made up of 16 amino acids. V was pared by 1 base and J by 4 bases, with 8 bases of the junction left unmatched. Germline CDR1 is DFQATT and CDR2 is SNEGSKA (reference sequence). CDR3 bases read: TGCAGTGCTAGAGGCAATCGACTAGCGGGAGATTACGAG. Translated: CSARGNRLAGDYE. The full CDR3 protein reads CSARGNRLAGDYEQYF.

This clone was detected many times. The read comes to an end 3 residues before the CDR3 does, leaving the germline J gene to fill in the end. This chain links TRBV19 with TRBJ1-3; D gene uncertain. This CDR3 spans 14 amino acids. The V gene lost 11 bases and the J gene lost 0 bases, with 14 bases spanning the gap. Per the germline V gene, CDR1 is LNHDA and CDR2 is SQIVND (reference sequence). Partial CDR3 DNA: TGTGCCTCCGAAGGCTTAACCTCTGGAAACACC. The encoded protein is CASEGLTSGNT. From start to end, the CDR3 is CASEGLTSGNTIYF. Filled out from reference TRBV19 and TRBJ1-3, the complete variable domain reads DGGITQSPKYLFRKEGQNVTLSCEQNLNHDAMYWYRQDPGQGLRLIYYSQIVNDFQKGDIAEGYSVSREKKESFPLTVTSAQKNPTAFYLCASEGLTSGNTIYFGEGSWLTVV.

Ten or more counts support this clone. The sequence runs out 3 residues before the end of the CDR3; the remainder is reconstructed from the germline J gene. The rearrangement joins TRBV5-1 to TRBJ2-6, with 9 bases lining up with TRBD1. There are 19 residues in the CDR3. Per germline, CDR1 SGHRS and CDR2 YFSETQ. V lost 2 bases and J lost 2; bases outside the gene matches: 11. CDR3 in amino acids: CASSFTRGQGLTGANVLTF. Partial CDR3 DNA: TGCGCCAGCAGCTTTACAAGGGGACAGGGTCTAACTGGGGCCAACGTC.

In its sample, this clone was seen many times. The sequence runs out 3 residues before the end of the CDR3; the remainder is reconstructed from the germline J gene. This chain uses TRBV10-3 with TRBJ2-1, with 7 bases matching TRBD2. CDR3 size: 17 residues. CDR1 is ENHRY, CDR2 SYGVKD, per germline. V gave up 2 bases and J gave up 3 bases; unmatched junction bases: 10. CDR3 sequence reads: CAISEVTSANVYNEQFF. The sequenced CDR3 bases are TGTGCCATCAGTGAGGTAACTAGCGCGAACGTCTACAATGAG.

This clone was detected many times. With the read ending 3 residues before the CDR3 end, the germline J gene is used to fill in that end. The rearrangement links TRBV20-1 to TRBJ2-3; D possibly corresponds to TRBD1 (6 bases). This CDR3 comprises 12 residues. Germline loops: CDR1 DFQATT, CDR2 SNEGSKA (reference sequence). The CDR3 sequence: CSASPRGEAQYF. The CDR3 DNA, read in part, is TGCAGTGCTAGCCCCAGGGGTGAAGCG.

This clone was counted only a few times. The read is 3 residues too short to cover the CDR3 end, so that end is filled in from the germline J gene. J is TRBJ2-2 and V is TRBV30, with a possible D match to TRBD1 (6 bases). Germline assignment: CDR1 GTSNPN and CDR2 SVGIG (reference sequence). This CDR3 contains 18 residues. CDR3 protein: CAWSVHRRTGWDNEKLFF. The covered CDR3 bases are TGTGCCTGGAGTGTACACCGCCGAACAGGGTGGGATAATGAAAAG.

This clone was observed many times. The observed sequence ends 3 residues before the CDR3 terminus, with the missing tail filled in from the germline J gene. The rearrangement uses TRBV5-5 and TRBJ2-7; the match to TRBD2 covers 7 bases. J gave up 4 bases and V 1 base, and 2 bases lay outside the gene matches. This CDR3 is built from 13 residues. Germline V CDR1 and CDR2: SGHKS, YYEKEE (reference sequence). CDR3 in amino acids: CASSLSGGYEQYF. The CDR3 bases that were read are TGTGCCAGCAGCTTGTCGGGGGGTTACGAG.

This clone has at least ten counts. The read ends 3 residues before the CDR3 terminus; that terminus is restored from the germline J gene. The chain joins TRBV2 to TRBJ1-4; TRBD1 aligns across 9 bases. Germline lookup yields CDR1 SNHLY and CDR2 FYNNEI. Germline trimming cut 7 bases from V and 5 bases from J; bases unmatched to any gene: 5. This CDR3 has 14 amino acids. The CDR3 DNA, read in part, is TGTGCCAGCAATGTACAGGGGGCGAATGAAAAA. It yields the protein CASNVQGANEK. The full CDR3 protein is CASNVQGANEKLFF.

This clone was recorded many times. The CDR3 spells CASSAKSGTAAYNEQFF. CDR3 DNA (partial): TGCGCCAGCAGCGCAAAATCCGGGACAGCAGCCTACAATGAG. The chain couples TRBV5-1 to TRBJ2-1; the match to TRBD1 covers 7 bases. From the germline J gene comes the end of the CDR3, since the read stops 3 residues before it. Per germline, CDR1 SGHRS and CDR2 YFSETQ. The CDR3 length is 17 residues. Germline trimming cut 4 bases from V and 2 bases from J; bases unmatched to any gene: 12.

This clone has ten or more counts. The read finishes 3 residues shy of the CDR3 end, and the germline J gene is used to complete it. The J gene is TRBJ2-7, the V gene TRBV7-9; D unresolved. The CDR3 consists of 13 residues. The V end was cut by 3 bases, the J end by 4 bases, with 10 bases between. Germline V gene sequence: CDR1 SEHNR, CDR2 FQNEAQ (reference sequence). CDR3 DNA, as far as it was read: TGTGCCAGCAGCTTCGAAACACAGTACGAG. Protein product: CASSFETQYE. The entire CDR3 is CASSFETQYEQYF.

This clone was seen ten or more times. The read stops 3 residues short of the end of the CDR3; the missing end is completed from the germline J gene. The rearrangement uses TRBV30 and TRBJ2-2; 9 bases agree with TRBD1. The germline V gene encodes CDR1 GTSNPN and CDR2 SVGIG (reference sequence). The CDR3 is 15 amino acids. V was clipped by 2 bases and J by 3 bases; unmatched bases: 4. The CDR3 sequence is CAWSYRDRDTGELFF. CDR3 DNA (partial): TGTGCCTGGAGTTACCGGGACAGGGACACCGGGGAG.

This clone was recorded a few times. The CDR3 is cut off 3 residues early in the read; its end comes from the germline J gene. The chain recombines TRBV19 with TRBJ2-1, with D tentatively TRBD2 (6 bases). The CDR3 is made up of 16 amino acids. Trimming took 4 bases from V and 4 from J, leaving 17 bases between them. The germline V gene has CDR1 LNHDA and CDR2 SQIVND (reference sequence). The CDR3 DNA, read in part, is TGTGCCAGTAGTACTGCTAGCGACTCACCGTACAATGAG. Protein product: CASSTASDSPYNE. The full-length CDR3 reads as CASSTASDSPYNEQFF. The whole variable domain, remainder taken from reference TRBV19 and TRBJ2-1, is DGGITQSPKYLFRKEGQNVTLSCEQNLNHDAMYWYRQDPGQGLRLIYYSQIVNDFQKGDIAEGYSVSREKKESFPLTVTSAQKNPTAFYLCASSTASDSPYNEQFFGPGTRLTVL.

This clone appeared a few times. The read gets to within 3 residues of the CDR3 end, and the germline J gene fills in the rest. The chain joins TRBV5-1 to TRBJ2-7; tentative D call: TRBD1 (5 bases). Trimming pared 6 bases from V and 3 bases from J, leaving 13 bases between. CDR3 length: 13 amino acids. CDR1 and CDR2 from the germline V gene are SGHRS and YFSETQ. The CDR3 sequence: CASKGPQGYEQYF. The DNA read from the CDR3 is TGCGCCAGCAAGGGTCCCCAGGGCTACGAG.

This clone was observed a few times. The missing CDR3 end, 3 residues past where the read stops, is filled in from the germline J gene. The rearrangement uses TRBV19 and TRBJ1-1, with a tentative D call TRBD1 (5 bases). The germline gives CDR1 LNHDA, CDR2 SQIVND (reference sequence). Deletions cut 6 bases from V and 1 base from J, with 9 bases between. The CDR3 sequence is 13 residues long. The DNA read from the CDR3 is TGTGCCAGTAGAGCAGGACAGAACACTGAA. Amino acids: CASRAGQNTE. The CDR3 in full is CASRAGQNTEAFF.

The sample holds many counts of this clone. The CDR3 extends 3 residues past the end of the read, so its final part is completed from the germline J gene. V is TRBV6-4 and J is TRBJ2-3; D unresolved. The length of the CDR3 is 14 residues. Germline values: CDR1 MRHNA, CDR2 SNTAGT. The V end was cut by 0 bases, the J end by 7 bases, with 11 bases between. Partial CDR3 DNA: TGTGCCAGCAGTGACTCGGTCGTTGCGAATACG. This sequence encodes CASSDSVVANT. In full, the CDR3 reads CASSDSVVANTQYF.

The sample holds many counts of this clone. The read terminates 3 residues before the CDR3 end, so the remaining end is supplied by the germline J gene. The gene calls are TRBV11-2 and TRBJ1-2, with TRBD1 identical over 7 bases. Germline lookup yields CDR1 SGHAT and CDR2 FQNNGV. This CDR3 region has 14 residues. The CDR3 spells CASVHDPGGWGYTF. Partial CDR3 DNA: TGTGCCAGCGTACATGACCCAGGGGGTTGGGGC.

This clone has a count of ten or more. CDR3 sequence: CASSSERQGWANTEAFF. The covered CDR3 bases are TGCGCCAGCAGCTCAGAAAGACAGGGGTGGGCGAACACTGAA. The rearrangement links TRBV5-1 to TRBJ1-1, with 8 bases lining up with TRBD1. The CDR3 goes on 3 residues after the read ends, and that part is filled in from the germline J gene. V was clipped by 3 bases and J by 1 base; unmatched bases: 11. The CDR3 totals 17 residues. Germline V gene lookup returns CDR1 SGHRS and CDR2 YFSETQ. Full variable domain (missing parts from reference TRBV5-1 and TRBJ1-1): KAGVTQTPRYLIKTRGQQVTLSCSPISGHRSVSWYQQTPGQGLQFLFEYFSETQRNKGNFPGRFSGRQFSNSRSEMNVSTLELGDSALYLCASSSERQGWANTEAFFGQGTRLTVV.

The table lists this clone with many counts. The observed sequence ends 3 residues before the CDR3 terminus, with the missing tail filled in from the germline J gene. The V and J genes are TRBV29-1 and TRBJ2-5, with D perhaps matching TRBD2 (5 bases). Per the germline V gene, CDR1 is SQVTM and CDR2 is ANQGSEA. There are 12 residues in the CDR3. Trimming shortened V by 4 bases and J by 2 bases, and 8 bases separated the two germline ends. The sequenced part of the CDR3 DNA is TGCAGCGTTGTTGGACTTCAAGAGACC. This sequence encodes CSVVGLQET. The complete CDR3 sequence is CSVVGLQETQYF.